This T cell receptor beta chain was identified during a study of blood T cell repertoires in COVID-19 (dated by TCRdb to 2018 to 2021). Background for the entire study: Samples from collaborators originated in the United States, Italy and Spain and spanned both the acute and convalescent phases of COVID-19. The repertoires were made available in a free public database intended to serve as a resource for research on the immune response to SARS-CoV-2. The dataset comprised deeply sampled blood TCRbeta repertoires from subjects exposed to, actively infected with, or recovered from COVID-19. Samples came from the ongoing ImmuneRACE study (first 160 participants) plus 1,254 subjects from 6 global collaborators. HLA class I and class II types, where available, came from metadata supplied by the sample provider rather than from assay-based typing. The prospective study material was composed of cDNA or gDNA derived from T cells, B-cell-depleted T cells, or PBMCs. Sample metadata almost always included a de-identified subject ID, COVID-19 status, age in years and sex. Study-wide findings and limitations: The quantity of clinical and demographic metadata differed by source and by participant and was supplied without curation.

The germline V gene sets CDR1 to MNHNS and CDR2 to SASEGT. Germline trimming amounts to 2 bases on V and 0 bases on J, with 4 as the count of junction bases outside the gene matches. There are 16 amino acids in the CDR3, from cysteine to phenylalanine inclusive. Solely the CDR3 DNA is kept, with 48 bases framed from the first base. About this clone itself: Its antigen specificity is not known. Base qualities are not at hand, and no much larger clone is one base apart.

The collaborating institutions used their own protocols to collect whole blood in K2EDTA tubes. For TCRbeta analysis, collaborator samples were shipped as frozen whole blood, as isolated PBMCs, or as DNA extracted from either sample type. TCRbeta CDR3 regions were amplified from genomic DNA by means of the immunoSEQ Assay, a bias-controlled multiplex PCR. The authors' pipeline ran thus. Nucleated cell counts per sample were estimated from amplification of reference gene primers within the assay. To quantify the absolute abundance of each unique TCRbeta CDR3 rearrangement, sequence reads were collapsed and filtered. For each sample, productive Simpson clonality was calculated as the square root of Simpson's diversity index across productive rearrangements. TCRdb's version of the immuneACCESS table is confined to in-frame rearrangements and falls short of the full clone set. An unresolved V gene accounts for under half of the shortfall where checked; the remainder is of unknown origin. That table supplies the V and J calls and clone size; D and trimming were determined from the DNA. The sample table records tens of thousands of clones; roughly 76% of these occur just once. In total, the top ten clones hold roughly 15% of the sample.

Sequences were obtained from peripheral blood. The receptor was isolated from a man in his 70s with active or convalescent COVID-19. The rearranged segments are TRBV6-1 and TRBJ2-7; TRBD2 matches 10 bases in the middle. CDR3 loop: CASSERTSGLSYEQYF. The nucleotides read TGTGCCAGCAGTGAAAGGACTAGCGGACTCTCCTACGAGCAGTACTTC.